One sample yielded the 30 T cell receptor beta chains listed below, sequenced in a study of T cells in localized non-small cell lung cancer. Method: immunoSEQ multiplex PCR; TCRdb's copy keeps in-frame clones and lacks some. Here the sample spans around 17,000 clones, roughly 89% being singletons. Material: peripheral blood, obtained before any cancer treatment. All receptors come from a male donor aged 60 or older with stage II squamous cell lung carcinoma.

J is TRBJ2-7 and V is TRBV6-6, with D maybe TRBD2 (5 bases). V was pared by 1 base and J by 2 bases, with 6 bases between. This CDR3 comprises 13 residues. From germline, CDR1 is MNHNY and CDR2 SVGAGI (reference sequence). The CDR3 loop is CASSYWGAYEQYF. CDR3 bases: TGTGCCAGCAGTTACTGGGGAGCCTACGAGCAGTACTTC.

This chain connects TRBV2 to TRBJ1-2; D ambiguous. Deletions cut 1 base from V and 3 bases from J, with 6 bases between. Germline V lookup: CDR1 SNHLY, CDR2 FYNNEI. The CDR3 totals 13 residues. The CDR3 nucleotides are TGTGCCAGCAGTGAAGACGGCCACTATGGCTACACCTTC. Amino acids: CASSEDGHYGYTF.

In its sample, this clone was seen once. V usage is TRBV19 and J usage is TRBJ1-4; tentatively, D is TRBD1 (5 bases). Looked up from germline, CDR1 is LNHDA and CDR2 is SQIVND (reference sequence). The CDR3 totals 15 residues. The V end was cut by 4 bases, the J end by 8 bases, with 17 bases between. CDR3 sequence reads: CASSTVRTIGEKLFF. CDR3 sequence (DNA): TGTGCCAGTAGTACAGTCCGGACAATCGGCGAAAAACTGTTTTTT.

The CDR3 loop reads CASSVLQGRFF. Written as DNA, the CDR3 is TGTGCCAGCAGTGTCCTACAGGGAAGGTTCTTC. The rearrangement joins TRBV28 to TRBJ2-1, with D tentatively TRBD1 (6 bases). V was shortened by 5 bases and J by 15 bases, with 14 bases between the two germline ends. Per germline, CDR1 MDHEN and CDR2 SYDVKM. The CDR3 runs 11 residues.

This rearrangement joins TRBV14 to TRBJ1-2; D gene ambiguous. The CDR3 loop spans 14 amino acids. V was trimmed by 0 bases and J by 2 bases, leaving 7 bases between them. Per the germline V gene, CDR1 is SGHDN and CDR2 is FVKESK. The CDR3 DNA reads TGTGCCAGCAGCCAAGATTGGCGGAACTATGGCTACACCTTC. Its protein is CASSQDWRNYGYTF.

The chain employs TRBV25-1 and TRBJ1-4; tentative D call: TRBD1 (5 bases). The CDR3 runs to 13 residues. Germline loops: CDR1 MGHDK, CDR2 SYGVNS. The V end lost 6 bases, the J end lost 8 bases, and 13 bases lay between the germline ends. Written as DNA, the CDR3 is TGTGCCAGCAGCGACAGCACCCGGGAAAAACTGTTTTTT. As protein: CASSDSTREKLFF.

J is TRBJ2-1 and V is TRBV7-3, with 14 bases identical to TRBD2. Germline CDR1 and CDR2: SGHTA and FQGTGA. CDR3 length: 16 amino acids. V lost 4 bases and J lost 7; bases outside the gene matches: 6. The CDR3 sequence is CASSYGTSGSKNEQFF. Written as DNA, the CDR3 is TGTGCCAGCAGCTACGGGACTAGCGGGAGTAAGAATGAGCAGTTCTTC.

This rearrangement joins TRBV2 to TRBJ1-1; D uncertain. The V end lost 3 bases, the J end lost 1 base, and 9 bases lay between the germline ends. CDR3 size: 14 residues. CDR1 is SNHLY, CDR2 FYNNEI, per germline. The CDR3 region is CASSDLWGNTEAFF. The CDR3 DNA reads TGTGCCAGCAGTGATCTGTGGGGGAACACTGAAGCTTTCTTT.

This chain links TRBV27 with TRBJ2-7, with D maybe TRBD2 (6 bases). V was pared by 0 bases and J by 4 bases, with 19 bases between. CDR1 and CDR2 from the germline V gene are MNHEY and SMNVEV (reference sequence). This CDR3 has 17 residues. CDR3 amino acids: CASSLSSPSARGYEQYF. The CDR3 DNA reads as TGTGCCAGCAGTTTATCCTCCCCGAGCGCCCGGGGGTACGAGCAGTACTTC.

The chain combines TRBV7-9 with TRBJ2-1, with D unclear. From germline, CDR1 is SEHNR and CDR2 FQNEAQ (reference sequence). The CDR3 loop spans 13 amino acids. V lost 1 base and J lost 8, with 9 bases in between. The CDR3 sequence is CASSLELTHEQFF. The CDR3 bases are TGTGCCAGCAGCTTAGAGCTGACTCATGAGCAGTTCTTC.

This chain joins TRBV7-9 and TRBJ2-2; D is uncertain. V gave up 5 bases and J gave up 0 bases, with 7 bases separating them. This CDR3 has 14 residues. Germline-derived CDR1 and CDR2 are SEHNR and FQNEAQ (reference sequence). CDR3 sequence reads: CASSLRANTGELFF. DNA of the CDR3: TGTGCCAGCAGCCTTCGGGCGAACACCGGGGAGCTGTTTTTT.

The chain links TRBV5-1 to TRBJ2-3, with 9 bases lining up with TRBD2. Trimming removed 5 bases from V and 5 bases from J; junction bases left unmatched: 12. The CDR3 is 16 amino acids. Per the germline V gene, CDR1 is SGHRS and CDR2 is YFSETQ. CDR3 bases: TGCGCCAGCAGTCACAATAGTCTAGCGGGGAAAGATACGCAGTATTTT. Translated, it gives CASSHNSLAGKDTQYF.

The chain carries TRBV10-3 and TRBJ2-1, with TRBD2 identical over 9 bases. V lost 0 bases and J lost 6; bases outside the gene matches: 6. CDR1 and CDR2 (germline): ENHRY, SYGVKD. The CDR3 has 16 amino acids. CDR3 in DNA: TGTGCCATCAGTGAGTCGGGTCTAGCGGGACGCAATGAGCAGTTCTTC. The encoded protein is CAISESGLAGRNEQFF.

The rearrangement links TRBV27 to TRBJ2-7, with a tentative D call TRBD1 (5 bases). Looked up from germline, CDR1 is MNHEY and CDR2 is SMNVEV (reference sequence). CDR3 length equals 14 residues. V was trimmed by 6 bases and J by 3 bases, leaving 15 bases between them. For the CDR3, the DNA is TGTGCCAGCAGCATAATATGGGGCGACTACGAGCAGTACTTC. This gives the protein CASSIIWGDYEQYF.

This clone has more than one count but fewer than ten. The chain links TRBV19 to TRBJ2-5, with TRBD2 as a possible D gene (6 bases). Germline CDR1 LNHDA, CDR2 SQIVND (reference sequence). V lost 10 bases to trimming and J lost 5 bases, with 20 bases between them. This CDR3 region has 14 residues. The CDR3 region is CATRQAGSSETQYF. The CDR3 region has the DNA TGTGCCACGCGCCAGGCGGGGAGTTCTGAGACCCAGTACTTC.

J is TRBJ2-7 and V is TRBV6-6, with D maybe TRBD1 (5 bases). Germline values: CDR1 MNHNY, CDR2 SVGAGI (reference sequence). This CDR3 contains 13 residues. Between the trimmed V and J ends, which lost 2 bases and 2 bases, there was a span of 7 bases. The DNA of the CDR3 is TGTGCCAGCAGTTACGGCAGGGCCTACGAGCAGTACTTC. Translating it yields CASSYGRAYEQYF.

The V call is TRBV5-5, the J call TRBJ2-1; 14 nucleotides line up with TRBD2. The V and J ends lost 0 bases and 9 bases, in that order; junction bases with no gene match: 8. This CDR3 comprises 17 residues. Looked up from germline, CDR1 is SGHKS and CDR2 is YYEKEE (reference sequence). The CDR3 DNA is TGTGCCAGCAGCTTGGAACAAGGGACTAGCGGGAGATTTGAGCAGTTCTTC. This encodes CASSLEQGTSGRFEQFF.

Note on this clone: Other nucleotide sequences in the sample specify the same CDR3. The chain has TRBV5-1 and TRBJ1-4, with 9 positions matching TRBD1. This CDR3 comprises 14 residues. The J segment lost 5 bases and the V segment lost 4 bases, leaving 3 bases of the junction unmatched. The V gene's germline CDR1 is SGHRS and CDR2 YFSETQ. The CDR3 reads CASSQGQGNEKLFF. The CDR3 DNA reads TGCGCCAGCAGCCAGGGACAGGGAAATGAAAAACTGTTTTTT.

This clone was found a few times. The V gene is TRBV4-1, the J gene TRBJ2-4; TRBD2 matches 11 bases. Per the germline V gene, CDR1 is MGHRA and CDR2 is YSYEKL. The V and J ends lost 4 bases and 0 bases, in that order; junction bases with no gene match: 14. The CDR3 length is 20 residues. The CDR3 reads CASSPLMYSGRAPAKNIQYF. Here the CDR3 DNA reads TGCGCCAGCAGCCCCCTTATGTATAGCGGGAGGGCCCCAGCCAAAAACATTCAGTACTTC.

The chain employs TRBV18 and TRBJ2-5; D is undetermined. The CDR3 has 13 residues. Trimming removed 0 bases from V and 1 base from J, with 3 bases in between. Germline V gene sequence: CDR1 KGHSH, CDR2 LQKENI. DNA of the CDR3: TGTGCCAGCTCACCACCCTTCCAAGAGACCCAGTACTTC. As protein: CASSPPFQETQYF.

V is TRBV7-2 and J is TRBJ2-5, with D tentatively TRBD1 (6 bases). Deletions cut 5 bases from V and 7 bases from J, with 11 bases between. The CDR3 loop spans 12 amino acids. Looked up from germline, CDR1 is SGHTA and CDR2 is FQGNSA. The CDR3 region has the DNA TGTGCCAGCAGCCACAGGGACGGGACCCAGTACTTC. It yields the protein CASSHRDGTQYF.

The chain couples TRBV19 to TRBJ1-1; perhaps TRBD1 as D (6 bases). Germline values: CDR1 LNHDA, CDR2 SQIVND (reference sequence). V lost 3 bases, J lost 8 bases, and 7 bases lay in between. This CDR3 is built from 11 residues. The CDR3 coding sequence is TGTGCCAGTAGTATTGACAGGGAAGCTTTCTTT. It encodes CASSIDREAFF.

The chain recombines TRBV11-2 with TRBJ2-5; D might be TRBD2 (6 bases). Trimming removed 5 bases at V and 1 base at J, with 20 bases between. Germline assignment: CDR1 SGHAT and CDR2 FQNNGV. The CDR3 is made up of 17 amino acids. The CDR3 nucleotides read TGTGCCAGCAGCCAGCGGGCAGTCCCCAGGGCCCAAGAGACCCAGTACTTC. Its protein is CASSQRAVPRAQETQYF.

This chain connects TRBV2 to TRBJ1-1; D might be TRBD1 (6 bases). Germline V gives CDR1 SNHLY, CDR2 FYNNEI. Trimming removed 3 bases at V and 6 bases at J, with 20 bases between. CDR3 length: 16 amino acids. The CDR3 here is CASSERRLQGGAEAFF. CDR3 nucleotide sequence: TGTGCCAGCAGTGAGAGGCGTTTACAGGGTGGTGCTGAAGCTTTCTTT.

V gene TRBV19 combines with J gene TRBJ1-2, with TRBD1 as a possible D gene (6 bases). This CDR3 has 16 residues. Trimming shortened V by 6 bases and J by 2 bases, and 19 bases separated the two germline ends. Per the germline V gene, CDR1 is LNHDA and CDR2 is SQIVND (reference sequence). The DNA for the CDR3 is TGTGCCAGTAGCCCTCAGTACCAGGGGTGGAACTATGGCTACACCTTC. It encodes CASSPQYQGWNYGYTF.

The CDR3 DNA is TGTGCCAGTACGAGGGGGAGGGCCAACCAAGAGACCCAGTACTTC. This gives the protein CASTRGRANQETQYF. V usage is TRBV19 and J usage is TRBJ2-5, with D possibly TRBD2 on 7 matching bases. Germline CDR1 is LNHDA and CDR2 is SQIVND (reference sequence). V lost 7 bases and J 0 bases, leaving 15 bases between the germline ends. This CDR3 is built from 15 residues.

In this sample, this clone turned up once. The rearrangement uses TRBV9 and TRBJ2-5, with D perhaps TRBD1 or TRBD2 (6 bases each). The CDR3 contains 14 residues. Between the trimmed V and J ends, which lost 0 bases and 4 bases, there was a span of 10 bases. Germline values: CDR1 SGDLS, CDR2 YYNGEE. Here the CDR3 DNA reads TGTGCCAGCAGCGTAGCACAGGGAGGAGAGACCCAGTACTTC. This sequence encodes CASSVAQGGETQYF.

The chain uses TRBV6-5 and TRBJ1-2; 12 bases fit TRBD1. Losses at the gene ends were 7 bases for V and 6 bases for J; bases not matched to a gene: 9. CDR1 is MNHEY and CDR2 is SVGAGI in the germline V gene. The CDR3 totals 15 residues. CDR3 in DNA: TGTGCCAGCATCAAACCCGGGACAGGGGGCCATGGCTACACCTTC. Amino acid sequence: CASIKPGTGGHGYTF.

J is TRBJ1-5 and V is TRBV29-1, with 7 positions matching TRBD1. V was pared by 6 bases and J by 4 bases, with 6 bases of the junction left unmatched. Germline V CDR1 and CDR2: SQVTM, ANQGSEA. The CDR3 contains 13 residues. CDR3 coding DNA: TGCAGCGTGACACAGGGGTTTAATCAGCCCCAGCATTTT. Translating gives CSVTQGFNQPQHF.

J is TRBJ1-3 and V is TRBV5-1, with D possibly matching TRBD1 (6 bases). From germline, CDR1 is SGHRS and CDR2 YFSETQ. This CDR3 has 15 amino acids. V was shortened by 4 bases and J by 5 bases, with 16 bases between the two germline ends. DNA for the CDR3: TGCGCCAGCAGCCGAGGGGGGCAGGGGAGAAACACCATATATTTT. Residues: CASSRGGQGRNTIYF.